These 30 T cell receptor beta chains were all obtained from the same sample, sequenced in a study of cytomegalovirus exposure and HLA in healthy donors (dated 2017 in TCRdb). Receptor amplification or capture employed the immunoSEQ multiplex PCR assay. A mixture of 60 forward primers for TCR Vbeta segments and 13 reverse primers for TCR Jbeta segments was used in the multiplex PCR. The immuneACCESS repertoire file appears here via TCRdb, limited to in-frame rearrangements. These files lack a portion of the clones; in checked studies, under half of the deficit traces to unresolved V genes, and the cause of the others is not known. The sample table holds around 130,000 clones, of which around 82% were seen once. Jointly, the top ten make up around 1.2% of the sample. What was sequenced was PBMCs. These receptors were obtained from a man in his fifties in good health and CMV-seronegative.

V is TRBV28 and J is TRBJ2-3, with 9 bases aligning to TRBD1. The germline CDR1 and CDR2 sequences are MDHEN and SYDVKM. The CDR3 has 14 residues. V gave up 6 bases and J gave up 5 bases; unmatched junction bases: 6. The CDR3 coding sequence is TGTGCCAGCAGGGGGACAGGGAGGTTAGATACGCAGTATTTT. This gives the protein CASRGTGRLDTQYF. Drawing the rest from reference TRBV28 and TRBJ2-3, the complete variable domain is DVKVTQSSRYLVKRTGEKVFLECVQDMDHENMFWYRQDPGLGLRLIYFSYDVKMKEKGDIPEGYSVSREKKERFSLILESASTNQTSMYLCASRGTGRLDTQYFGPGTRLTVL.

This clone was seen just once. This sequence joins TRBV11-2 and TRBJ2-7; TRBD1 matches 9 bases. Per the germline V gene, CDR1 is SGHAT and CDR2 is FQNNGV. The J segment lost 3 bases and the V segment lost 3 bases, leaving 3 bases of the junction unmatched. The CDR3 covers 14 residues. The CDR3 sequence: CASSFTGGDYEQYF. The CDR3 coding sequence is TGTGCCAGCAGCTTTACAGGGGGCGACTACGAGCAGTACTTC.

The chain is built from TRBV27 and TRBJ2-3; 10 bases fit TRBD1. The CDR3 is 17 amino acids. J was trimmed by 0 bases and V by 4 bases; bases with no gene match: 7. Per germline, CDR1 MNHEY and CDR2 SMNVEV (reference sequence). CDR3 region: CASSSPGQGFSTDTQYF. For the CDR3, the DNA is TGTGCCAGCAGTTCACCGGGACAGGGGTTTAGCACAGATACGCAGTATTTT.

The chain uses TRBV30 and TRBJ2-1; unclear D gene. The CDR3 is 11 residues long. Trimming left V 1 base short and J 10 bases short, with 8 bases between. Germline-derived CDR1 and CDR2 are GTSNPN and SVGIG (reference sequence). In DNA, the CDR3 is TGTGCCTGGAGTGCTAGAAGCGAGCAGTTCTTC. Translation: CAWSARSEQFF. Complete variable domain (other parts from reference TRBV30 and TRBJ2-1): SQTIHQWPATLVQPVGSPLSLECTVEGTSNPNLYWYRQAAGRGLQLLFYSVGIGQISSEVPQNLSASRPQDRQFILSSKKLLLSDSGFYLCAWSARSEQFFGPGTRLTVL.

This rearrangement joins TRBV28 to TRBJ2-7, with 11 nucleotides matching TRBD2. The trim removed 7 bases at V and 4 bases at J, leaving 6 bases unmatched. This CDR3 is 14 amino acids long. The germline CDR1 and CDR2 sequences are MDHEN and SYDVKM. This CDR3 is CASNRGTSGYEQYF. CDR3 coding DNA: TGTGCCAGCAACCGCGGGACTAGCGGTTACGAGCAGTACTTC.

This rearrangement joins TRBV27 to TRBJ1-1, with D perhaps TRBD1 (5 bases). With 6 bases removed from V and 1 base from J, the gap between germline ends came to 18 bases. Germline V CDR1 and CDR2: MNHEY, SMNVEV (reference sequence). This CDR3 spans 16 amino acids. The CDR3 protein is CASRPLGVSANTEAFF. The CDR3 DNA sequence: TGTGCCAGCAGGCCCCTAGGGGTGTCCGCGAACACTGAAGCTTTCTTT.

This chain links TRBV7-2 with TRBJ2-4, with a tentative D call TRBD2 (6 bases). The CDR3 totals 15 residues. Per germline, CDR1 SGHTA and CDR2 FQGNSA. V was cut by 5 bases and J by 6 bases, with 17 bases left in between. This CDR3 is CASSAGPRWGNIQYF. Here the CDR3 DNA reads TGTGCCAGCAGCGCGGGACCGCGGTGGGGAAACATTCAGTACTTC.

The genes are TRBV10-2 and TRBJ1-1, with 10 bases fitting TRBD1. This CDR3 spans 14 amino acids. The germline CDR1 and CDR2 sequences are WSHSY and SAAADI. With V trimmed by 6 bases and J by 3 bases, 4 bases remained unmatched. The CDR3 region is CASSDRGRDTEAFF. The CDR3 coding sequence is TGCGCCAGCAGCGACAGGGGGCGCGACACTGAAGCTTTCTTT.

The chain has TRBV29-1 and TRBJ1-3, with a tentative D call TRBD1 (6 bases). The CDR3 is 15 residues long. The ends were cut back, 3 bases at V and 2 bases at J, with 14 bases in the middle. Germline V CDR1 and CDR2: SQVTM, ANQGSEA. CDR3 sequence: CSVDRDTGPGNTIYF. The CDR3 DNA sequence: TGCAGCGTTGACCGGGACACCGGCCCTGGAAACACCATATATTTT.

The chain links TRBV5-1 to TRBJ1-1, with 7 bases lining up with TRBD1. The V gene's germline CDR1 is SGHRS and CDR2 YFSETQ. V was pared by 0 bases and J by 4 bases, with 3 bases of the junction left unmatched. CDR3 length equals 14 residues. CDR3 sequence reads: CASSLENRGTEAFF. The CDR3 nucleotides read TGCGCCAGCAGCTTGGAAAACAGGGGCACTGAAGCTTTCTTT. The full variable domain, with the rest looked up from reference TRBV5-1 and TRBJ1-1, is KAGVTQTPRYLIKTRGQQVTLSCSPISGHRSVSWYQQTPGQGLQFLFEYFSETQRNKGNFPGRFSGRQFSNSRSEMNVSTLELGDSALYLCASSLENRGTEAFFGQGTRLTVV.

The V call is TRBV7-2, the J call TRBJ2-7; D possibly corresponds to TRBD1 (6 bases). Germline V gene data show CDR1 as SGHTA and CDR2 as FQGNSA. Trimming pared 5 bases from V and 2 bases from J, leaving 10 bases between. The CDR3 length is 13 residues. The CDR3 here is CASSATGPYEQYF. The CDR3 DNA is TGTGCCAGCAGCGCGACAGGCCCCTACGAGCAGTACTTC.

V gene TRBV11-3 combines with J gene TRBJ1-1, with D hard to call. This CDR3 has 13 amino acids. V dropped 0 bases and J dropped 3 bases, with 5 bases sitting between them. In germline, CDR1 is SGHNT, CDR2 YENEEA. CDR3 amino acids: CASSLDPYTEAFF. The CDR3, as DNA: TGTGCCAGCAGCTTAGATCCATACACTGAAGCTTTCTTT.

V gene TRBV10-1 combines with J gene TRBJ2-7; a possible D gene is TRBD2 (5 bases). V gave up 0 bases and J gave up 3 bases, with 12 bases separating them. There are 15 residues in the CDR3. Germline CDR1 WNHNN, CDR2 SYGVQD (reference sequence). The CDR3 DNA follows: TGCGCCAGCAGTGAGTCGACCGGGATCCTCTACGAGCAGTACTTC. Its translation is CASSESTGILYEQYF.

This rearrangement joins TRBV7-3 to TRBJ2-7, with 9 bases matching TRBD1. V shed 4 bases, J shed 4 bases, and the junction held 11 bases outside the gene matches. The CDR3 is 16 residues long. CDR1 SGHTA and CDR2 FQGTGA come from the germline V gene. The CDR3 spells CASSSTPGQGTYEQYF. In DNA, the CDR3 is TGTGCCAGCAGCTCAACTCCGGGACAGGGAACTTACGAGCAGTACTTC.

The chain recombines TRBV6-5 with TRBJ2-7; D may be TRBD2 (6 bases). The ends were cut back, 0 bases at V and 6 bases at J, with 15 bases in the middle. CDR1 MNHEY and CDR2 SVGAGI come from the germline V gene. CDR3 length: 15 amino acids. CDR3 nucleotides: TGTGCCAGCAGTTACTCGGCCTCGCTCGGGGGCGAGCAGTACTTC. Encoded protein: CASSYSASLGGEQYF.

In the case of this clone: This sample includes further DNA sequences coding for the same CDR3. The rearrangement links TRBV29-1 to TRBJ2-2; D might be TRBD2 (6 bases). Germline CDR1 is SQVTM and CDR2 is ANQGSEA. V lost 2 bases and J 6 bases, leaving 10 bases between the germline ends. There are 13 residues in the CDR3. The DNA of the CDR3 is TGCAGCGTTGAAAAGGGAGGTTCCGGGGAGCTGTTTTTT. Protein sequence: CSVEKGGSGELFF.

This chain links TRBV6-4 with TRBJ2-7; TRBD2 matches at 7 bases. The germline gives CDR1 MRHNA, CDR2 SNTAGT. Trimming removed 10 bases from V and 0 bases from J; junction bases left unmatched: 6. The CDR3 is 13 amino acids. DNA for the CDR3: TGTGCCACCGGGGAGCGGGGCTCCTACGAGCAGTACTTC. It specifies CATGERGSYEQYF.

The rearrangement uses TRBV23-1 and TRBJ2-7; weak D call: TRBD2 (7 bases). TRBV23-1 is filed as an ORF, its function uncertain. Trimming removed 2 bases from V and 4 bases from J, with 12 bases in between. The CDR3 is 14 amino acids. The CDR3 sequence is CASSQVGGPYEQYF. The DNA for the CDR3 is TGCGCCAGCAGTCAAGTGGGGGGGCCATACGAGCAGTACTTC.

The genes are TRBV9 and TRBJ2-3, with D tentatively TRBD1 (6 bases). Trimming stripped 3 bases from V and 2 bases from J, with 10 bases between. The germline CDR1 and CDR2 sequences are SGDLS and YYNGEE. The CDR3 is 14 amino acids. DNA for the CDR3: TGTGCCAGCAGCGAAACAGGGTTCACAGATACGCAGTATTTT. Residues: CASSETGFTDTQYF.

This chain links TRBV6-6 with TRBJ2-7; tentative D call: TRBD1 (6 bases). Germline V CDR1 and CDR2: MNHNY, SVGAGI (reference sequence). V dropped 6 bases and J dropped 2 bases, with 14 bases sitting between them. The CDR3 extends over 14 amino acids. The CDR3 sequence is CASSPTGITYEQYF. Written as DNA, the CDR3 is TGTGCCAGCAGCCCGACAGGTATCACCTACGAGCAGTACTTC.

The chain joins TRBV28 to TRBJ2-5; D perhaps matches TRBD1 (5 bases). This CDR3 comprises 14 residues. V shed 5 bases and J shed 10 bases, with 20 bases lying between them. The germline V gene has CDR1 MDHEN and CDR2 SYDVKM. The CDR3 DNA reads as TGTGCCAGCAGTCTATTAGGGGTCCAGGCGATCCAGTACTTC. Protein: CASSLLGVQAIQYF.

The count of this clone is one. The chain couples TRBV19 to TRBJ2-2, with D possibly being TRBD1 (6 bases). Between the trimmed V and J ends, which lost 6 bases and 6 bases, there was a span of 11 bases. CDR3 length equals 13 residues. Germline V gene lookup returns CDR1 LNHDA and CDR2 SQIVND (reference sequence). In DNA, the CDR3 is TGTGCCAGTAGCATCACAGGGTCCGGGGAGCTGTTTTTT. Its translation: CASSITGSGELFF.

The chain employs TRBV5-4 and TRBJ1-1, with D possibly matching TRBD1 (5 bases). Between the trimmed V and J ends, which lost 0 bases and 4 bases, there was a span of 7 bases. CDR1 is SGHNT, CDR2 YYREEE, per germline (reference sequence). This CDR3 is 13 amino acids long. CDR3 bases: TGTGCCAGCAGCTTGGGGGGGGGCACTGAAGCTTTCTTT. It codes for CASSLGGGTEAFF. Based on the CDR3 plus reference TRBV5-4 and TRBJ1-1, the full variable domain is ETGVTQSPTHLIKTRGQQVTLRCSSQSGHNTVSWYQQALGQGPQFIFQYYREEENGRGNFPPRFSGLQFPNYSSELNVNALELDDSALYLCASSLGGGTEAFFGQGTRLTVV.

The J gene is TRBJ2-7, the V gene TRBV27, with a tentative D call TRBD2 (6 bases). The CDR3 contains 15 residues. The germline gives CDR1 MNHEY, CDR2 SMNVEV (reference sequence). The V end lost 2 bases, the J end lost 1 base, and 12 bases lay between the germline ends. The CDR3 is CASSLPGAGSYEQYF. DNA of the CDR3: TGTGCCAGCAGTTTACCAGGCGCGGGGTCCTACGAGCAGTACTTC.

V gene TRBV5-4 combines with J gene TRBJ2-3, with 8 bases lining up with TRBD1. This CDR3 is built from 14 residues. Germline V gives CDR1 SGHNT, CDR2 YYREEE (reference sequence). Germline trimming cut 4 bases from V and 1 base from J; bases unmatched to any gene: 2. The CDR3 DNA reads TGTGCCAGCAGCCCGGGACAGGGCACAGATACGCAGTATTTT. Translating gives CASSPGQGTDTQYF.

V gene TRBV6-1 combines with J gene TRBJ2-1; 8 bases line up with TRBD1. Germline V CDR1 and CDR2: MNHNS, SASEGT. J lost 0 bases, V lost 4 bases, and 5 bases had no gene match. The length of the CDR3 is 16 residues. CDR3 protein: CASSVDRGSSYNEQFF. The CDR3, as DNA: TGTGCCAGCAGTGTCGACAGGGGAAGCTCCTACAATGAGCAGTTCTTC.

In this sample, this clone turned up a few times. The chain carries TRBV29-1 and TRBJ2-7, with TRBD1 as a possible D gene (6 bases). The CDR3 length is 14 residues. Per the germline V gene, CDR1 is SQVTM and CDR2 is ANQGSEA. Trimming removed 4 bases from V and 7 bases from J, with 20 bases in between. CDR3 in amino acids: CSVVARGSSGEQYF. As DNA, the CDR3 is TGCAGCGTTGTGGCCAGGGGATCCTCGGGGGAGCAGTACTTC.

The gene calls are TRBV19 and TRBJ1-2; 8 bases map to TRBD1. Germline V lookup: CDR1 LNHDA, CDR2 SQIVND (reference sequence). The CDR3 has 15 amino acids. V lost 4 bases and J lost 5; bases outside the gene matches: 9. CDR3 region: CASSTQTGGGYGYTF. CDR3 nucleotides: TGTGCCAGTAGTACCCAAACAGGGGGAGGGTATGGCTACACCTTC.

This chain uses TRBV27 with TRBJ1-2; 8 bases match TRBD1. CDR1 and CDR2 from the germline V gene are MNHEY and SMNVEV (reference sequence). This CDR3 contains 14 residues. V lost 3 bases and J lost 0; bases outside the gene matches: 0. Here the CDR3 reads CASSLDRANYGYTF. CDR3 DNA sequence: TGTGCCAGCAGTTTGGACAGGGCTAACTATGGCTACACCTTC.

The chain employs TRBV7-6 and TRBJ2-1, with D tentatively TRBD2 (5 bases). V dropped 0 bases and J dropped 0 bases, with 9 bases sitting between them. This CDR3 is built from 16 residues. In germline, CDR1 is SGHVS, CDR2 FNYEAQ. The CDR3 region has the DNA TGTGCCAGCAGCTTAGCGGTGGGGAGCTCCTACAATGAGCAGTTCTTC. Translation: CASSLAVGSSYNEQFF.